This TCR beta chain originates from a study of blood T cell repertoires in COVID-19. CDR1 is LNHDA and CDR2 is SQIVND in the germline V gene (reference sequence). This CDR3 spans 16 amino acids. Trimming took 5 bases from V and 4 from J, leaving 17 bases between them. Authors' data handling: Counts of nucleated cells, estimated from reference gene primer amplification, were obtained. Method: immunoSEQ multiplex PCR; TCRdb's copy keeps in-frame clones and lacks some. For V, J and clone size, that table is used; D and trimming come from the DNA. The sample contains about 160,000 clones, approximately 75% of which appear only once.

This TCR came from a human donor in a cohort sampled during active COVID-19. The sample consisted of peripheral blood. This chain links TRBV19 with TRBJ2-2; a weak D match, TRBD2 (5 bases). As DNA, the CDR3 is TGTGCCAGTAGTGAACTAGGAGGTACGAGCACCGGGGAGCTGTTTTTT. This codes for CASSELGGTSTGELFF.